Shown below are 10 T cell receptor beta chains from a single sample sequenced in a study of CD8+ T cells in alopecia areata. RNA extraction was followed by reverse transcription into cDNA, which acted as the sequencing template. Sequencing was performed with immunoSEQ multiplex PCR; in TCRdb, only in-frame clones are kept and a portion is missing. The sample has about 130,000 clones; more than 40% are singletons. Source: CD8+ T cells sorted from blood, taken at week 0. The source of these receptors is a human donor with alopecia areata.

This clone has just one count. The J gene is TRBJ2-7, the V gene TRBV15; D remains ambiguous. This CDR3 spans 12 amino acids. V lost 0 bases, J lost 5 bases, and 5 bases lay in between. Germline V gene lookup returns CDR1 LNHNV and CDR2 YYDKDF (reference sequence). CDR3 in amino acids: CATSRDRDEQYF. The CDR3 DNA is TGTGCCACCAGCAGAGATCGGGACGAGCAGTACTTC. The complete variable domain, with remaining parts taken from reference TRBV15 and TRBJ2-7, reads DAMVIQNPRYQVTQFGKPVTLSCSQTLNHNVMYWYQQKSSQAPKLLFHYYDKDFNNEADTPDNFQSRRPNTSFCFLDIRSPGLGDTAMYLCATSRDRDEQYFGPGTRLTVT.

The V and J genes are TRBV5-6 and TRBJ2-3; D might be TRBD1 (5 bases). This CDR3 is 15 amino acids long. The germline V and J ends were trimmed by 4 bases and 6 bases, with 18 bases remaining between them. The germline V gene encodes CDR1 SGHDT and CDR2 YYEEEE. The CDR3 loop reads CASSPGAGWFDTQYF. The CDR3 bases are TGTGCCAGCAGCCCTGGGGCAGGGTGGTTCGATACGCAGTATTTT.

The chain combines TRBV9 with TRBJ2-3; D perhaps matches TRBD1 (5 bases). The CDR3 extends over 12 amino acids. The V end lost 3 bases, the J end lost 6 bases, and 8 bases lay between the germline ends. Germline lookup yields CDR1 SGDLS and CDR2 YYNGEE. Here the CDR3 DNA reads TGTGCCAGCAGCGAAGGGGCGGATACGCAGTATTTT. Translation: CASSEGADTQYF.

This clone was counted only a few times. V is TRBV7-8 and J is TRBJ2-5, with 10 bases aligning to TRBD2. This CDR3 spans 14 amino acids. V dropped 4 bases and J dropped 7; count of bases not matched to a gene: 6. The germline V gene has CDR1 SGHVS and CDR2 FQNEAQ. Here the CDR3 reads CASSSLAGELTQYF. In DNA form, the CDR3 reads TGTGCCAGCAGCTCCCTAGCGGGGGAATTGACCCAGTACTTC.

V is TRBV30 and J is TRBJ2-1; D uncertain. The V end lost 0 bases, the J end lost 4 bases, and 4 bases lay between the germline ends. Germline V lookup: CDR1 GTSNPN, CDR2 SVGIG (reference sequence). The CDR3 spans 12 residues. This CDR3 is CAWSVRYNEQFF. The CDR3 nucleotides read TGTGCCTGGAGTGTACGGTACAATGAGCAGTTCTTC.

The chain recombines TRBV29-1 with TRBJ2-1; 11 positions match TRBD2. The CDR3 contains 17 residues. Germline CDR1 and CDR2: SQVTM and ANQGSEA. V was pared by 4 bases and J by 0 bases, with 8 bases of the junction left unmatched. The DNA for the CDR3 is TGCAGCGTTGTAGATCCTCTAGCGGGGGGCTCCTACAATGAGCAGTTCTTC. This gives the protein CSVVDPLAGGSYNEQFF.

This clone was detected only a few times. The chain has TRBV5-6 and TRBJ1-4; D remains ambiguous. Germline V gives CDR1 SGHDT, CDR2 YYEEEE. This CDR3 has 12 amino acids. V lost 4 bases and J 10 bases, leaving 11 bases between the germline ends. The CDR3 protein is CASSLGELKLFF. In DNA, the CDR3 is TGTGCCAGCAGCCTCGGAGAGCTAAAACTGTTTTTT.

This rearrangement joins TRBV9 to TRBJ2-3; TRBD1 matches 7 bases. The junction had 2 bases not matched to a gene; V was cut back by 0 bases and J by 1 base. The CDR3 runs to 15 residues. CDR1 SGDLS and CDR2 YYNGEE come from the germline V gene. The CDR3 region has the DNA TGTGCCAGCAGCGTAGAAGACAGGGGCACAGATACGCAGTATTTT. Protein: CASSVEDRGTDTQYF.

This clone is a singleton in its sample. The chain couples TRBV25-1 to TRBJ2-5; tentatively, D is TRBD1 (6 bases). Germline CDR1 is MGHDK and CDR2 is SYGVNS. There are 12 residues in the CDR3. Trimming took off 7 bases at V and 2 bases at J, with 8 bases between the two ends. CDR3 coding DNA: TGTGCCAGCAACAGGGTACAAGAGACCCAGTACTTC. This translates into CASNRVQETQYF.

The chain joins TRBV11-2 to TRBJ2-7; TRBD1 is a possible D gene (5 bases). The CDR3 length is 14 residues. Germline lookup yields CDR1 SGHAT and CDR2 FQNNGV. The V and J ends lost 3 bases and 0 bases respectively, with 9 bases between them. CDR3 coding DNA: TGTGCCAGCAGCTTCGGACACCGCTCCTACGAGCAGTACTTC. Amino acids: CASSFGHRSYEQYF.